Listed below are T cell receptor beta chains from one sample, sequenced in a study of shared clonotypes between healthy human individuals. Assay used: immunoSEQ multiplex PCR; TCRdb lists only in-frame clones, some missing. This table has about 690,000 clones, 90% appearing once. Material for sequencing was memory CD8+ T cells from PBMCs. The receptors shown here come from a man younger than 30 in good health. Some clones in this sample may be carry-over from other donors' samples. Each CDR3 is given with its conserved first and last residue. Each record gives: J gene, clone size, V gene, D gene, CDR3 protein, CDR3 DNA. D genes are given only for firm matches. For some rows the clone size is stated as once, few or many, or as a class when expanded; others skip it.

>TRBJ2-5|few|TRBV7-9|.
CASSLAGAQETQYF
TGTGCCAGCAGCTTAGCCGGGGCCCAAGAGACCCAGTACTTC
>TRBJ2-1|.|TRBV7-9|TRBD2
CASSLVGLSYNEQFF
TGTGCCAGCAGCTTAGTGGGACTAAGCTACAATGAGCAGTTCTTC
>TRBJ2-7|.|TRBV7-9|TRBD1
CASSQGQGAYF
TGTGCCAGCAGCCAAGGACAGGGAGCGTACTTC
>TRBJ2-7|.|TRBV4-1|TRBD2
CASSQRGSYEQYF
TGCGCCAGCAGCCAGCGGGGGTCCTACGAGCAGTACTTC
>TRBJ2-2|.|TRBV28|.
CASIGVTNTGELFF
TGTGCCAGCATAGGGGTGACAAACACCGGGGAGCTGTTTTTT
>TRBJ2-7|.|TRBV29-1|TRBD2
CSAGSGAYEQYF
TGCAGCGCCGGTAGCGGGGCCTACGAGCAGTACTTC
>TRBJ2-7|.|TRBV5-5|TRBD1
CASSFGTGGYEQYF
TGTGCCAGCAGCTTCGGGACAGGGGGCTACGAGCAGTACTTC
>TRBJ2-7|.|TRBV27|.
CASSFGVTYEQYF
TGTGCCAGCAGTTTCGGGGTAACCTACGAGCAGTACTTC
>TRBJ1-2|.|TRBV9|.
CASSVDFGAYGYTF
TGTGCCAGCAGCGTCGACTTCGGTGCCTATGGCTACACCTTC
>TRBJ1-1|.|TRBV10-3|.
CASGTANTEAFF
TGTGCCAGCGGGACGGCGAACACTGAAGCTTTCTTT
>TRBJ2-7|.|TRBV4-1|TRBD1
CASSLRQGNEQYF
TGCGCCAGCAGCCTAAGACAGGGGAACGAGCAGTACTTC
>TRBJ2-7|.|TRBV14|.
CASSQARNPLGEQYF
TGTGCCAGCAGCCAAGCGAGGAATCCCCTAGGCGAGCAGTACTTC
>TRBJ1-2|.|TRBV7-8|TRBD1
CASSSRQGNYGYTF
TGTGCCAGCAGCTCGCGACAGGGAAACTATGGCTACACCTTC
>TRBJ2-1|.|TRBV9|.
CASSAADSYNEQFF
TGTGCCAGCAGCGCGGCGGACTCCTACAATGAGCAGTTCTTC
>TRBJ2-7|.|TRBV6-1|.
CASSEVKGDIPYEQYF
TGTGCCAGCAGTGAAGTCAAAGGAGACATTCCCTACGAGCAGTACTTC
>TRBJ1-5|.|TRBV27|.
CASRQTFPGQSNQPQHF
TGTGCCAGCAGGCAGACTTTTCCGGGACAATCTAATCAGCCCCAGCATTTT
>TRBJ2-7|.|TRBV7-9|.
CASSLRSDRATYEQYF
TGTGCCAGCAGCTTACGATCCGACCGTGCCACCTACGAGCAGTACTTC
>TRBJ1-1|.|TRBV7-9|.
CASSSNRQLMNTEAFF
TGTGCCAGCAGCTCGAATAGACAGCTCATGAACACTGAAGCTTTCTTT
>TRBJ1-1|.|TRBV4-1|TRBD1
CASSQASGGPEAFF
TGCGCCAGCAGCCAAGCCTCAGGGGGTCCTGAAGCTTTCTTT
>TRBJ2-7|.|TRBV7-6|.
CASSSLTHEQYF
TGTGCCAGCAGCTCCCTGACTCACGAGCAGTACTTC
>TRBJ2-1|.|TRBV2|.
CASLPASGEQFF
TGTGCCAGCCTACCGGCCAGCGGGGAGCAGTTCTTC
>TRBJ2-3|.|TRBV5-6|.
CASSTLSPELPTDTQYF
TGTGCCAGCAGCACACTTAGCCCAGAGTTGCCTACAGATACGCAGTATTTT
>TRBJ2-1|.|TRBV7-9|.
CASIQGGVGNEQFF
TGTGCCAGCATCCAAGGGGGGGTTGGCAATGAGCAGTTCTTC
>TRBJ2-7|.|TRBV28|TRBD1
CASTRSRDRGMGQYF
TGTGCCAGCACCCGCAGCCGGGACAGGGGTATGGGGCAGTACTTC
>TRBJ2-2|.|TRBV4-2|TRBD2
CASSQVSGSFGELFF
TGTGCCAGCAGCCAAGTTAGCGGGAGCTTCGGGGAGCTGTTTTTT
>TRBJ1-1|.|TRBV10-2|.
CASSDQGMTEAFF
TGCGCCAGCAGTGACCAGGGTATGACTGAAGCTTTCTTT
>TRBJ1-1|.|TRBV5-1|.
CASSLWDVLGTEAFF
TGCGCCAGCAGCTTGTGGGATGTCCTAGGCACTGAAGCTTTCTTT
>TRBJ2-7|.|TRBV30|.
CAWSALGEQYF
TGTGCCTGGAGTGCGCTGGGAGAGCAGTACTTC
>TRBJ2-1|.|TRBV7-9|.
CASSPREVYNEQFF
TGTGCCAGCAGCCCGAGGGAGGTCTACAATGAGCAGTTCTTC
>TRBJ2-7|.|TRBV5-1|TRBD1
CASSPTGTGGFEQYF
TGCGCCAGCAGCCCCACCGGGACAGGGGGTTTTGAGCAGTACTTC
>TRBJ2-5|.|TRBV4-3|.
CASSQDPEETQYF
TGCGCCAGCAGCCAAGATCCGGAAGAGACCCAGTACTTC
>TRBJ1-5|.|TRBV2|.
CASRASGAYNQPQHF
TGTGCCAGCAGGGCATCCGGGGCCTACAATCAGCCCCAGCATTTT